This T cell receptor beta chain was captured by sequencing in a study of metastatic and nonmetastatic thyroid tumors. The overall study: The study looked at repertoires side by side in blood and in tumor or nodule tissue from malignant and benign thyroid patients.

In the source study's methods: The study's classifier, a distant-metastasis tool for papillary thyroid cancer, was built using CDR3 differences across clinicopathological groups. Using MiXCR, TCRdb reanalyzed the PCR reads. TCRdb, not the authors, supplied the V and J calls. The sample has about 16,000 clones, about 35% seen once. Findings and caveats of the study: For both blood and tumor, malignant thyroid tumors reportedly showed significantly higher TCR beta diversity than benign nodules did.

This clone was recorded at least ten times. No antigen is known for it. None of the patients had undergone any treatment ahead of thyroid surgery. The CDR3 is 11 amino acids. Trimming took off 6 bases at V and 7 bases at J, with 9 bases between the two ends. The V gene's germline CDR1 is ENHRY and CDR2 SYGVKD. Sequences were obtained from tumor tissue. This rearrangement joins TRBV10-3 to TRBJ1-1; maybe TRBD1 (6 bases). The receptor comes from a female donor with papillary thyroid cancer or a benign thyroid nodule (not recorded which). Some clones in this sample may be carry-over from other donors' samples. CDR3 protein: CAIRTTGEAFF. The CDR3 DNA sequence: TGTGCCATCAGGACGACAGGTGAAGCTTTCTTT.